This T cell receptor beta chain stems from a study of cytomegalovirus exposure and HLA in healthy donors. Amplification used 60 Vbeta primers and 13 Jbeta primers. Libraries were prepared by immunoSEQ multiplex PCR; TCRdb keeps only in-frame clonotypes and omits some of them. The table has 150,000 to 200,000 clones, roughly 86% seen once; the top ten hold about 4.9%. The length of the CDR3 is 14 residues. The germline CDR1 and CDR2 sequences are SNHLY and FYNNEI. V gave up 6 bases and J gave up 4 bases, with 13 bases separating them. Study-wide results and limits: Rare TCR sequences predominated, though certain public TCRs were found in many donors. Among the sequence variants, a highly shared cluster was likely an artifact of sequencing. Accurate prediction of HLA-A and HLA-B alleles (for most subjects) was reportedly achieved from TCR beta sequences. Previous analysis showed most TCR beta V segments were productive about 90% or about 30% of the time.

About this clone itself: What it recognizes is unknown.

The TCR comes from a girl under 18 in good health and CMV-seropositive. The sample comprised PBMCs. The chain employs TRBV2 and TRBJ2-1, with no clear D. CDR3 sequence reads: CASRRLAWYNEQFF. The CDR3, as DNA: TGTGCCAGCAGGAGGCTCGCGTGGTACAATGAGCAGTTCTTC.